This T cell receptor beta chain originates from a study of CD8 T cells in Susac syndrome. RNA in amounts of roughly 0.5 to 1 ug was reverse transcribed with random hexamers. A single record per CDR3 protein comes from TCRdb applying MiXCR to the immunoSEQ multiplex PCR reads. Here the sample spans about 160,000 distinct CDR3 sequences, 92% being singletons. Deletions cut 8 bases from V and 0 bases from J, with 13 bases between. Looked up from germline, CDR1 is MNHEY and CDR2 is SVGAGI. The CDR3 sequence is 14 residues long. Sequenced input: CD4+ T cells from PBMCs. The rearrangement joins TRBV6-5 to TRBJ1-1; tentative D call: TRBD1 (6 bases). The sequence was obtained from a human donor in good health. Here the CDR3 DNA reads TGTGCCAGCGGAGGGACAAACTTGAACACTGAAGCTTTCTTT. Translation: CASGGTNLNTEAFF.